These 14 T cell receptor beta chains came from one sample sequenced in a study of T cells in Graves' hyperthyroidism and ophthalmopathy. Regions amplified from RNA transcripts were the TCR beta CDR3 regions. The HTBI primer set was used in a first-round RT-PCR of the TCR CDR3. TCRdb used MiXCR to reprocess the multiplex PCR reads, holding one entry per CDR3 protein. The table has around 540,000 distinct CDR3 sequences, about 16% seen once; the top ten hold 25% to 30%. The specimen was blood. The source is a woman aged 25 to 39 with Graves' ophthalmopathy.

This clonotype was detected ten times or more. The rearrangement links TRBV20-1 to TRBJ2-7; 14 nucleotides align to TRBD2. Trimming cost V 1 base and J 5 bases; bases outside gene matches: 16. The CDR3 is 19 residues long. Germline loops: CDR1 DFQATT, CDR2 SNEGSKA (reference sequence). CDR3 sequence: CSARGTPGLAGEGWDEQYF. CDR3 sequence (DNA): TGCAGTGCTAGAGGGACTCCGGGACTAGCGGGAGAGGGGTGGGACGAGCAGTACTTC.

The chain uses TRBV19 and TRBJ1-1; D unresolved. The CDR3 contains 14 residues. V lost 0 bases and J lost 0, with 5 bases in between. Germline CDR1 LNHDA, CDR2 SQIVND (reference sequence). The CDR3, as DNA: TGTGCCAGTAGTATAGACACAGTGAACACTGAAGCTTTCTTT. Amino acid sequence: CASSIDTVNTEAFF. The entire variable domain, with the rest obtained from reference TRBV19 and TRBJ1-1, is as follows: DGGITQSPKYLFRKEGQNVTLSCEQNLNHDAMYWYRQDPGQGLRLIYYSQIVNDFQKGDIAEGYSVSREKKESFPLTVTSAQKNPTAFYLCASSIDTVNTEAFFGQGTRLTVV.

This chain connects TRBV7-2 to TRBJ1-5; D uncertain. Trimming removed 1 base at V and 2 bases at J, with 12 bases between. The CDR3 spans 16 residues. Germline-derived CDR1 and CDR2 are SGHTA and FQGNSA. The CDR3 protein is CASSLELGSGNQPQHF. CDR3 bases: TGTGCCAGCAGCTTAGAGCTAGGCTCTGGCAATCAGCCCCAGCATTTT.

This clonotype was seen only a few times. V usage is TRBV7-6 and J usage is TRBJ2-7; 9 bases match TRBD2. Trimming took 1 base from V and 4 from J; bases not matched to a gene: 5. Germline loops: CDR1 SGHVS, CDR2 FNYEAQ. This CDR3 has 15 amino acids. CDR3 DNA sequence: TGTGCCAGCAGCTTAGAGGCTAGCGGGGAATACGAGCAGTACTTC. This gives the protein CASSLEASGEYEQYF. The full variable domain, completed using reference TRBV7-6 and TRBJ2-7, is GAGVSQSPRYKVTKRGQDVALRCDPISGHVSLYWYRQALGQGPEFLTYFNYEAQQDKSGLPNDRFSAERPEGSISTLTIQRTEQRDSAMYRCASSLEASGEYEQYFGPGTRLTVT.

There are a few counts of this clonotype. This sequence joins TRBV6-1 and TRBJ1-4, with no clear D. This CDR3 region has 15 residues. The V and J ends lost 5 bases and 4 bases respectively, with 14 bases between them. Germline CDR1 and CDR2: MNHNS and SASEGT. CDR3 bases: TGTGCCAGCAGTTCCTTAAACTGGGGTAATGAAAAACTGTTTTTT. Translation gives CASSSLNWGNEKLFF.

The genes are TRBV6-9 and TRBJ2-5; perhaps TRBD1 as D (5 bases). CDR1 is MNHGY and CDR2 is SVAAGI in the germline V gene. The germline V and J ends were trimmed by 3 bases and 0 bases, with 14 bases remaining between them. The CDR3 consists of 16 residues. The chain's CDR3 is CASSYPEQDNQETQYF. The DNA of the CDR3 is TGTGCCAGCAGTTACCCCGAACAGGATAACCAAGAGACCCAGTACTTC.

In its sample, this clonotype was seen many times. The chain is built from TRBV2 and TRBJ2-3, with unresolved D. Germline CDR1 SNHLY, CDR2 FYNNEI. V dropped 0 bases and J dropped 6 bases, with 10 bases sitting between them. The CDR3 consists of 14 residues. The DNA of the CDR3 is TGTGCCAGCAGTGAAGCCAGCTTCAGGGATACGCAGTATTTT. Its protein is CASSEASFRDTQYF. Full variable domain (outside the CDR3, taken from reference TRBV2 and TRBJ2-3): EPEVTQTPSHQVTQMGQEVILRCVPISNHLYFYWYRQILGQKVEFLVSFYNNEISEKSEIFDDQFSVERPDGSNFTLKIRSTKLEDSAMYFCASSEASFRDTQYFGPGTRLTVL.

This clonotype was counted at least ten times. This chain links TRBV11-2 with TRBJ2-4; the match to TRBD2 covers 7 bases. The germline V gene has CDR1 SGHAT and CDR2 FQNNGV. V lost 3 bases, J lost 2 bases, and 10 bases stayed unmatched. This CDR3 has 17 residues. The CDR3 DNA sequence: TGTGCCAGCAGCTTCCCAGGCGGGAGTGGGTCCAAAAACATTCAGTACTTC. It yields the protein CASSFPGGSGSKNIQYF.

This clonotype was observed at least ten times. The chain couples TRBV20-1 to TRBJ1-1, with D possibly TRBD1 on 5 matching bases. Germline V gene data show CDR1 as DFQATT and CDR2 as SNEGSKA (reference sequence). Trimming left V 3 bases short and J 0 bases short, with 11 bases between. The CDR3 extends over 14 amino acids. CDR3 sequence (DNA): TGCAGTGCTAGGCCCCAGGGCATGAACACTGAAGCTTTCTTT. It encodes CSARPQGMNTEAFF.

The chain combines TRBV7-2 with TRBJ1-5, with a possible D match to TRBD1 (6 bases). V was trimmed by 6 bases and J by 5 bases, leaving 14 bases between them. This CDR3 is built from 14 residues. Looked up from germline, CDR1 is SGHTA and CDR2 is FQGNSA. CDR3 residues: CASRITGTDQPQHF. CDR3 nucleotides: TGTGCCAGCAGAATTACAGGGACCGATCAGCCCCAGCATTTT.

This clonotype was seen ten or more times. The genes are TRBV2 and TRBJ1-5; a possible D gene is TRBD1 (5 bases). V was clipped by 6 bases and J by 2 bases, with 11 bases between them. Germline loops: CDR1 SNHLY, CDR2 FYNNEI. The CDR3 is 14 residues long. The CDR3 is CASRVQGGNQPQHF. The CDR3 DNA reads TGTGCCAGCAGAGTTCAGGGAGGCAATCAGCCCCAGCATTTT.

This clonotype was seen at least ten times. The junction shows a germline mismatch at one end, possibly a read error. The chain is built from TRBV5-1 and TRBJ2-5, with D possibly TRBD1 on 5 matching bases. The CDR3 has 12 residues. Germline CDR1 and CDR2: SGHRS and YFSETQ. Here the CDR3 reads CASSLGEETQYF. As DNA, the CDR3 is TGTGCCAGCAGTTTAGGGGAAGAGACCCAGTACTTC.

Concerning this clonotype itself: A clone one base away is much larger, so this may be a read error. The chain has TRBV20-1 and TRBJ2-7; TRBD1 matches 10 bases. The germline V gene encodes CDR1 DFQATT and CDR2 SNEGSKA (reference sequence). The CDR3 contains 14 residues. CDR3 nucleotide sequence: TGCAGTGCAGACCGGGACAGGGGTGTGTACGAGCAGTGCTTC. This sequence encodes CSADRDRGVYEQCF.

The sample holds many counts of this clonotype. The V gene is TRBV18, the J gene TRBJ1-1, with 10 bases lining up with TRBD1. Germline CDR1 is KGHSH and CDR2 is LQKENI. CDR3 length: 17 residues. V gave up 7 bases and J gave up 4 bases; unmatched junction bases: 15. DNA of the CDR3: TGTGCCAGCTTAACCGGGACAGGGGCCCCTGGGGGCACTGAAGCTTTCTTT. Translation: CASLTGTGAPGGTEAFF.